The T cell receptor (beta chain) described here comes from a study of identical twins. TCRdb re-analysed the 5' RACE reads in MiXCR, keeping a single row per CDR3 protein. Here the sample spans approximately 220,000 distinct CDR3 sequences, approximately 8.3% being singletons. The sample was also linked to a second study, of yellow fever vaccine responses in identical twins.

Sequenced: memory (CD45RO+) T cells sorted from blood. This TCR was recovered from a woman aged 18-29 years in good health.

CDR3 loop: CASSGAGFAETQYF. The DNA of the CDR3 is TGTGCCAGCAGTGGGGCAGGGTTCGCAGAGACCCAGTACTTC. The chain has TRBV28 and TRBJ2-5; the D gene is possibly TRBD1 (5 bases). The germline CDR1 and CDR2 sequences are MDHEN and SYDVKM. CDR3 length: 14 residues. V gave up 5 bases and J gave up 4 bases, with 14 bases separating them.